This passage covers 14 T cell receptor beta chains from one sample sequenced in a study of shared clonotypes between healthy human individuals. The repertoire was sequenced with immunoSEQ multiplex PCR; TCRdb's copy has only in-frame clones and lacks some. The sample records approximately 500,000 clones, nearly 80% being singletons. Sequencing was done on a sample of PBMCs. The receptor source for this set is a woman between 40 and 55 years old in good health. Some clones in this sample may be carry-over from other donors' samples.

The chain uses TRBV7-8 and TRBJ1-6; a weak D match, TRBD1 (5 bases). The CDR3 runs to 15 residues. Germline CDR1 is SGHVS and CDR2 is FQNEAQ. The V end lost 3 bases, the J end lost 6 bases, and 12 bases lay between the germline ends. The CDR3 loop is CASSLIGAGNSPLHF. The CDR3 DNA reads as TGTGCCAGCAGCTTGATCGGGGCTGGTAATTCACCCCTCCACTTT.

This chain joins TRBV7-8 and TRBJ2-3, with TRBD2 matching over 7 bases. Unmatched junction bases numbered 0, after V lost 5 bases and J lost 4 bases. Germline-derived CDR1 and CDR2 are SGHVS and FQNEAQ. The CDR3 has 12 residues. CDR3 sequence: CASSRGADTQYF. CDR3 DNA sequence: TGTGCCAGCAGCCGGGGGGCAGATACGCAGTATTTT.

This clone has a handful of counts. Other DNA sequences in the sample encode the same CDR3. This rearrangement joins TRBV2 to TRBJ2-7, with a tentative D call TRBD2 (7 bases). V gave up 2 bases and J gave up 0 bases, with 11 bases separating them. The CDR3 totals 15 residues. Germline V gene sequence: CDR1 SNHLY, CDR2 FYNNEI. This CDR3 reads CASSEWGGTSYEQYF. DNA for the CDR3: TGTGCCAGCAGTGAATGGGGGGGCACCTCCTACGAGCAGTACTTC.

The CDR3 sequence: CASSLGQGGGRELFF. In DNA form, the CDR3 reads TGTGCCAGCAGCTTAGGACAGGGGGGCGGACGGGAGCTGTTTTTT. The chain joins TRBV7-2 to TRBJ2-2; 9 nucleotides align to TRBD1. J was trimmed by 9 bases and V by 1 base; bases with no gene match: 6. Germline V gene data show CDR1 as SGHTA and CDR2 as FQGNSA. The length of the CDR3 is 15 residues.

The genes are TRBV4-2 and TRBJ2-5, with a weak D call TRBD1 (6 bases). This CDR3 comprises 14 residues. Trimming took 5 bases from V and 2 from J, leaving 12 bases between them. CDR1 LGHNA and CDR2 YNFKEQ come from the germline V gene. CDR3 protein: CASSKTGQQETQYF. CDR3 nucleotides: TGTGCCAGCAGCAAAACAGGGCAGCAAGAGACCCAGTACTTC.

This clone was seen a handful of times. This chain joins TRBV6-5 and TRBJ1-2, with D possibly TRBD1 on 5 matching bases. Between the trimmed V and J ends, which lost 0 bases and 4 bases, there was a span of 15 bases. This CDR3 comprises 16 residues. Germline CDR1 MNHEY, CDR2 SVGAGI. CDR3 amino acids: CASSYSGVTVAYGYTF. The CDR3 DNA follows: TGTGCCAGCAGTTACTCGGGGGTGACGGTTGCCTATGGCTACACCTTC.

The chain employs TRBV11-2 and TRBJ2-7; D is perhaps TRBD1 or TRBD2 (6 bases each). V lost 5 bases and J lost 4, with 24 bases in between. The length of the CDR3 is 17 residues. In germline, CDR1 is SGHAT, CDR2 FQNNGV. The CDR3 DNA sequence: TGTGCCAGCAGCACAGACAGGATGTCAGTAGGGGGGTACGAGCAGTACTTC. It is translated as CASSTDRMSVGGYEQYF.

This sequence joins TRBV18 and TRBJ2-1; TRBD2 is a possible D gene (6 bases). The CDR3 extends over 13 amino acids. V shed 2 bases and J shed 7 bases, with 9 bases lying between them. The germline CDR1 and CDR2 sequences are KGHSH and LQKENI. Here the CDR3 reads CASSPLRGNEQFF. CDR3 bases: TGTGCCAGCTCACCATTACGGGGGAATGAGCAGTTCTTC.

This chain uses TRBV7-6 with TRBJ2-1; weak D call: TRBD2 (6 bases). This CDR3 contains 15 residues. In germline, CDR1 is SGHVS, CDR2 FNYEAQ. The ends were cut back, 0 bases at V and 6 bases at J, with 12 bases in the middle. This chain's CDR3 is CASSLAGGPINEQFF. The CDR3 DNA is TGTGCCAGCAGCTTAGCGGGAGGCCCCATCAATGAGCAGTTCTTC.

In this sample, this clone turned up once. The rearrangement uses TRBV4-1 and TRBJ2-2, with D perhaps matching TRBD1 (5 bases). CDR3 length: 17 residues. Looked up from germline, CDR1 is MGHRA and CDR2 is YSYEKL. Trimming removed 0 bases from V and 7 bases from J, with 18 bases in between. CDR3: CASSQDPPPGIIGELFF. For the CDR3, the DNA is TGCGCCAGCAGCCAAGACCCGCCTCCAGGGATTATCGGGGAGCTGTTTTTT.

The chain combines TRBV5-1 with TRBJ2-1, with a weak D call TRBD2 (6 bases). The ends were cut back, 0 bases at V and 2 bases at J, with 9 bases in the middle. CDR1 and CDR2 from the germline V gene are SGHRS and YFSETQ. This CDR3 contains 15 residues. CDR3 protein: CASSLGASAYNEQFF. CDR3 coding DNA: TGCGCCAGCAGCTTGGGGGCTAGCGCCTACAATGAGCAGTTCTTC.

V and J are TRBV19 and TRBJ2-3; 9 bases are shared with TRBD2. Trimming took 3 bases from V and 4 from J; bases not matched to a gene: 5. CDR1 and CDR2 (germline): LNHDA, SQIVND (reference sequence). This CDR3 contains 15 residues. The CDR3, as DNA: TGTGCCAGTAGTATCGGCGGGAGGGCCGCAGATACGCAGTATTTT. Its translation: CASSIGGRAADTQYF.

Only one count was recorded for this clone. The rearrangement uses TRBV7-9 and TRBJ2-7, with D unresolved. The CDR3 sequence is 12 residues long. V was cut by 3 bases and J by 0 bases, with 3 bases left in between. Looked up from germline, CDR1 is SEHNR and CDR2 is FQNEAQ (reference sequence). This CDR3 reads CASSFSSYEQYF. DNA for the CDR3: TGTGCCAGCAGCTTCAGCTCCTACGAGCAGTACTTC. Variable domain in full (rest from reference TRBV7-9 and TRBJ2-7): DTGVSQNPRHKITKRGQNVTFRCDPISEHNRLYWYRQTLGQGPEFLTYFQNEAQLEKSRLLSDRFSAERPKGSFSTLEIQRTEQGDSAMYLCASSFSSYEQYFGPGTRLTVT.

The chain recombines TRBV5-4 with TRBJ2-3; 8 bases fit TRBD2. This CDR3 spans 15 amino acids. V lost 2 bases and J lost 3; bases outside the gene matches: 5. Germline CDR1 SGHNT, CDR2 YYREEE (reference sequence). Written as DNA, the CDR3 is TGTGCCAGCAGCTTAGCGGGAGCCGGAACAGATACGCAGTATTTT. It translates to CASSLAGAGTDTQYF.